These 23 T cell receptor beta chains were sequenced from one sample in a study of CD8 T cells in Susac syndrome. Random hexamers were used to reverse transcribe roughly 0.45 to 1 ug of RNA. TCRdb independently ran MiXCR on the immunoSEQ multiplex PCR reads; one entry per CDR3 protein. Among about 240,000 distinct CDR3 sequences, 90% to 96% were seen once, and the ten largest hold around 0.1%. Sample: CD4+ T cells from PBMCs. The receptors originated from a human donor with Susac syndrome.

The genes are TRBV5-1 and TRBJ1-5; 7 bases agree with TRBD1. Losses at the gene ends were 4 bases for V and 3 bases for J; bases not matched to a gene: 4. Germline-derived CDR1 and CDR2 are SGHRS and YFSETQ. This CDR3 spans 14 amino acids. This CDR3 reads CASSGGQPNQPQHF. The DNA of the CDR3 is TGCGCCAGCAGCGGGGGACAGCCCAATCAGCCCCAGCATTTT.

This clonotype was seen just once. J is TRBJ2-7 and V is TRBV20-1; TRBD2 aligns across 10 bases. The trim removed 0 bases at V and 2 bases at J, leaving 7 bases unmatched. This CDR3 contains 16 residues. Germline V lookup: CDR1 DFQATT, CDR2 SNEGSKA (reference sequence). The CDR3 region is CSARDSTSGWTYEQYF. The CDR3, as DNA: TGCAGTGCTAGAGATTCGACTAGCGGGTGGACCTACGAGCAGTACTTC.

The genes are TRBV11-2 and TRBJ2-7, with 9 bases aligning to TRBD2. The CDR3 runs to 15 residues. Germline values: CDR1 SGHAT, CDR2 FQNNGV. V lost 1 base, J lost 7 bases, and 8 bases stayed unmatched. DNA for the CDR3: TGTGCCAGCAGCTTAGTGGCGGGAGGGCCGGGTGAGCAGTACTTC. Amino acids: CASSLVAGGPGEQYF.

The J gene is TRBJ1-1, the V gene TRBV9; 7 nucleotides line up with TRBD1. Germline CDR1 and CDR2: SGDLS and YYNGEE. V lost 0 bases and J lost 3; bases outside the gene matches: 2. The CDR3 runs 14 residues. The CDR3 sequence: CASSVGQGYTEAFF. The CDR3 DNA reads TGTGCCAGCAGCGTAGGACAGGGCTACACTGAAGCTTTCTTT.

The CDR3 nucleotides are TGTGCCAGCAGCCAAGAGCTCACCGGGGAGCTGTTTTTT. This encodes CASSQELTGELFF. The V call is TRBV14, the J call TRBJ2-2; D not resolved. CDR3 length equals 13 residues. CDR1 and CDR2 from the germline V gene are SGHDN and FVKESK. V lost 0 bases to trimming and J lost 4 bases, with 3 bases between them.

This clonotype was observed once. The CDR3 DNA reads TGTGCCAGCAGTTTAACACAGCTCACAGATACGCAGTATTTT. Amino acids: CASSLTQLTDTQYF. This chain uses TRBV12-3 or TRBV12-4 with TRBJ2-3; no definite D call. Deletions cut 2 bases from V and 2 bases from J, with 8 bases between. The CDR3 runs 14 residues.

V gene TRBV9 combines with J gene TRBJ2-1; a possible D gene is TRBD1 (5 bases). Germline CDR1 reads SGDLS; CDR2 reads YYNGEE. V gave up 4 bases and J gave up 9 bases, with 11 bases separating them. The CDR3 spans 12 residues. The CDR3 region has the DNA TGTGCCAGCAGCCCCCTAACAGGTGAGCAGTTCTTC. This codes for CASSPLTGEQFF. The full variable domain, with the rest looked up from reference TRBV9 and TRBJ2-1, is DSGVTQTPKHLITATGQRVTLRCSPRSGDLSVYWYQQSLDQGLQFLIQYYNGEERAKGNILERFSAQQFPDLHSELNLSSLELGDSALYFCASSPLTGEQFFGPGTRLTVL.

The chain carries TRBV19 and TRBJ1-4; weak D call: TRBD1 (5 bases). V lost 9 bases to trimming and J lost 0 bases, with 14 bases between them. This CDR3 has 15 residues. From germline, CDR1 is LNHDA and CDR2 SQIVND (reference sequence). For the CDR3, the DNA is TGTGCCAGCCGAATGGGACCGACAACTAATGAAAAACTGTTTTTT. This gives the protein CASRMGPTTNEKLFF.

This clonotype was detected a few times. The chain is built from TRBV5-4 and TRBJ2-5, with D possibly matching TRBD1 (6 bases). Trimming pared 6 bases from V and 4 bases from J, leaving 16 bases between. This CDR3 spans 14 amino acids. Germline V CDR1 and CDR2: SGHNT, YYREEE (reference sequence). CDR3 amino acids: CASTIQGVPETQYF. The CDR3 nucleotides are TGTGCCAGCACGATACAGGGAGTCCCAGAGACCCAGTACTTC.

V usage is TRBV12-3 or TRBV12-4 and J usage is TRBJ2-1; 13 nucleotides agree with TRBD2. The CDR3 runs to 16 residues. Losses at the gene ends were 8 bases for V and 0 bases for J; bases not matched to a gene: 4. CDR3 sequence: CASRTSGRYSYNEQFF. The CDR3 DNA sequence: TGTGCCAGCCGGACTAGCGGGAGATACTCCTACAATGAGCAGTTCTTC.

In its sample, this clonotype was seen once. Here the CDR3 DNA reads TGTGCCAGCAGCCCCGGTAGGCAGTTCTTC. Its protein product is CASSPGRQFF. The J gene is TRBJ2-1, the V gene TRBV9; no reliable D call. Trimming took 4 bases from V and 12 from J, leaving 8 bases between them. From germline, CDR1 is SGDLS and CDR2 YYNGEE. The CDR3 runs to 10 residues.

DNA of the CDR3: TGCGCCAGCAGCCAACAGGGGCCTAACTATGGCTACACCTTC. This codes for CASSQQGPNYGYTF. This chain joins TRBV5-1 and TRBJ1-2; 7 positions agree with TRBD1. CDR3 length: 14 amino acids. V dropped 4 bases and J dropped 0; count of bases not matched to a gene: 3. CDR1 and CDR2 (germline): SGHRS, YFSETQ.

The rearrangement joins TRBV29-1 to TRBJ2-7, with D perhaps TRBD2 (5 bases). This CDR3 has 14 residues. Trimming stripped 0 bases from V and 1 base from J, with 10 bases between. Germline V gives CDR1 SQVTM, CDR2 ANQGSEA. The CDR3 sequence: CSVEDRRASYEQYF. CDR3 DNA sequence: TGCAGCGTTGAAGATCGGCGGGCATCCTACGAGCAGTACTTC.

The chain uses TRBV20-1 and TRBJ2-5; 8 bases are a match to TRBD1. This CDR3 region has 15 residues. Trimming cost V 3 bases and J 3 bases; bases outside gene matches: 9. CDR1 and CDR2 from the germline V gene are DFQATT and SNEGSKA (reference sequence). CDR3 DNA: TGCAGTGCTAGTCCCATCGGACAGGGTGAAGAGACCCAGTACTTC. Translated, it gives CSASPIGQGEETQYF.

The chain recombines TRBV3-1 with TRBJ1-5; D gene uncertain. Germline V gives CDR1 LGHDT, CDR2 YNNKEL (reference sequence). This CDR3 is built from 15 residues. V was shortened by 0 bases and J by 0 bases, with 6 bases between the two germline ends. CDR3 region: CASSQDSYSNQPQHF. The DNA for the CDR3 is TGTGCCAGCAGCCAAGATTCCTATAGCAATCAGCCCCAGCATTTT.

The chain joins TRBV27 to TRBJ1-2, with 9 bases aligning to TRBD1. CDR3 size: 14 residues. Germline CDR1 and CDR2: MNHEY and SMNVEV (reference sequence). V was clipped by 4 bases and J by 2 bases; unmatched bases: 2. The CDR3 nucleotides are TGTGCCAGCAGTTACAGGGGGCGCAACTATGGCTACACCTTC. Protein product: CASSYRGRNYGYTF.

The V and J genes are TRBV5-1 and TRBJ2-3, with TRBD2 identical over 9 bases. Germline-derived CDR1 and CDR2 are SGHRS and YFSETQ. The CDR3 is 16 amino acids. V lost 0 bases to trimming and J lost 2 bases; unmatched junction nucleotides: 4. In nucleotides, the CDR3 is TGCGCCAGCAGCTTGGGACTAGCGGACTCCACAGATACGCAGTATTTT. Its translation: CASSLGLADSTDTQYF.

This clonotype is a singleton in its sample. In DNA, the CDR3 is TGCAGCGTTGAAACCAGCTTCGGAGGGGAGCTGTTTTTT. Protein: CSVETSFGGELFF. The chain is built from TRBV29-1 and TRBJ2-2; D ambiguous. V was pared by 2 bases and J by 8 bases, with 12 bases between. The CDR3 sequence is 13 residues long. CDR1 is SQVTM, CDR2 ANQGSEA, per germline.

The V gene is TRBV20-1, the J gene TRBJ2-5, with D perhaps TRBD1 (6 bases). This CDR3 is built from 14 residues. V was clipped by 0 bases and J by 4 bases, with 12 bases between them. Germline V gives CDR1 DFQATT, CDR2 SNEGSKA (reference sequence). This CDR3 reads CSARDQGMGETQYF. The CDR3 nucleotides are TGCAGTGCTAGAGACCAGGGGATGGGAGAGACCCAGTACTTC.

Here the CDR3 DNA reads TGTGCCAGCAGCCCGCTTGGGTCGGGGGTCGAGCAGTACTTC. It encodes CASSPLGSGVEQYF. The rearrangement joins TRBV4-2 to TRBJ2-7, with D possibly being TRBD2 (6 bases). The V gene's germline CDR1 is LGHNA and CDR2 YNFKEQ. Between the trimmed V and J ends, which lost 4 bases and 6 bases, there was a span of 16 bases. The CDR3 is 14 residues long.

The chain recombines TRBV6-5 with TRBJ2-4; D is unclear. Trimming left V 8 bases short and J 9 bases short, with 17 bases between. CDR3 length: 13 residues. The germline CDR1 and CDR2 sequences are MNHEY and SVGAGI. CDR3 sequence reads: CASGQNLWSIQYF. The CDR3, as DNA: TGTGCCAGCGGCCAAAATTTATGGAGCATTCAGTACTTC.

The V and J genes are TRBV30 and TRBJ2-3; TRBD2 matches 9 bases. The CDR3 length is 13 residues. CDR1 is GTSNPN and CDR2 is SVGIG in the germline V gene (reference sequence). The junction had 2 bases not matched to a gene; V was cut back by 3 bases and J by 4 bases. DNA of the CDR3: TGTGCCTGGAGGGCGGGAGGGCCAGATACGCAGTATTTT. This translates into CAWRAGGPDTQYF.

This clonotype was seen only once. The chain carries TRBV29-1 and TRBJ2-2; 7 bases are shared with TRBD2. This CDR3 is 17 amino acids long. Trimming removed 7 bases from V and 7 bases from J; junction bases left unmatched: 21. Looked up from germline, CDR1 is SQVTM and CDR2 is ANQGSEA. CDR3: CSARRYSGLSVSGELFF. The CDR3 coding sequence is TGCAGCGCCCGACGATATAGCGGGTTGTCCGTGAGCGGGGAGCTGTTTTTT.